The sequence of this T cell receptor beta chain was determined in a study of control samples from healthy donors and cancer patients. The length of the CDR3 is 14 residues. Germline V gives CDR1 LNHDA, CDR2 SQIVND (reference sequence). With 3 bases removed from V and 3 bases from J, the gap between germline ends came to 9 bases. Sequencing used immunoSEQ multiplex PCR; TCRdb keeps in-frame clones, though not all of them. The table has some 110,000 clones, more than 80% seen once. What was sequenced was PBMCs. This clonotype originated in a woman in her forties or fifties with colorectal cancer. The V call is TRBV19, the J call TRBJ2-1; possibly TRBD1 or TRBD2 for D (6 bases each). The CDR3 nucleotides read TGTGCCAGTAGTATGGAGGGGGACTACAATGAGCAGTTCTTC. Protein: CASSMEGDYNEQFF.